This T cell receptor (beta chain) was obtained from a study of identical twins (TCRdb year 2016). About the investigation overall: To test whether fetal clonotypes persist, this study deep-sequenced TCR alpha and beta repertoires from monozygotic twins, from unrelated adults of various ages, and from cord blood. To rule out contamination, the twin experiments were replicated at different times with different library preparation protocols. What the study reported, not specific to this receptor: Out-of-frame TCR alpha sequences shared between twins showed an excess of low generation-probability sequences compared with coincidental sharing between unrelated individuals. Abundant cord blood beta clonotypes carried fewer insertions; young adult naive repertoires showed a weaker similar trend, while memory repertoires showed none. Because the same donors could not be followed over many years, the conclusions depended on cross-sectional statistical analysis. Recombination models systematically underestimated out-of-frame TCR alpha sharing in monozygotic twins but agreed with sharing between unrelated individuals. Excess twin sharing in beta out-of-frame sequences was weaker because fewer shared sequences lowered the signal-to-noise ratio. Zero-insertion analyses could be partly confounded by invariant T cells such as MAIT and iNKT, although diverse VJ usage argued against such confounding for most clonotypes.

The CDR3 is 15 residues long, counting both termini. This entry keeps only the CDR3 DNA: 45 bases, framed from base 1. In the germline V gene (reference sequence), CDR1 corresponds to MNHEY and CDR2 to SMNVEV. The junction shows trimming of 3 bases on V and 4 bases on J, plus 14 bases between the germline ends. Only healthy Caucasian donors were included. The receptor library was made with 5' RACE. TCRdb lists the instrument as Illumina HiSeq 2000. Template switching introduced a universal primer binding site; the final cDNA contained a unique molecular identifier, enabling accurate counting of TCR cDNA molecules. Specific primers in the conserved constant-segment region were used to synthesize first-strand cDNA for TCR alpha and beta chains. To control for contamination, every cDNA library carried two barcodes: a SMART-Mk sample barcode plus Illumina barcodes. TruSeq adapter sequences, together with Illumina sample barcodes, were added in two successive PCR steps. The Illumina HiSeq platform was used with custom primers to sequence TCR alpha and beta cDNA libraries. As for the original processing: Raw reads were processed with MiGEC to extract unique molecular identifiers, and MiXCR was used to determine CDR3 positions. Recombination models were inferred per individual with the repgenHMM and IGoR tools using an EM algorithm. Shared clonotypes were analyzed with the tcR package in R, and sharing was normalized by the product of cloneset sizes. To study raw recombination free of thymic and clonal selection effects, out-of-frame nonproductive sequences were analyzed. TCRdb took the public reads, trimmed them with fastp at Q25, ran MiXCR for clone calling and kept in-frame beta chains. CDR3 protein duplicates are merged, each entry listing the most common genes and DNA. TCRdb's processing, not the study's, gives the V and J calls here. The sample table lists roughly 1,500,000 distinct CDR3 sequences, more than 30% of them with a count of one. Of the sample, 0.27% falls within the top ten clones.

As for this clonotype: Its recognized antigen is unknown. This CDR3 fails to terminate in the conserved phenylalanine or tryptophan, so it likely reflects a read error.

This chain joins TRBV27 to TRBJ2-3; the D gene is perhaps TRBD1 or TRBD2, as each covers 6 bases. The TCR sequence derives from a newborn girl in good health. Sequenced input: cord blood. The CDR3 region reads CASSFQGSGADTQYV. The bases are TGTGCCAGCAGTTTCCAGGGGTCGGGGGCAGATACGCAGTATGTT.